One and the same sample provided the 13 T cell receptor beta chains below, sequenced in a study of OX40 agonist ivuxolimab in advanced cancers. Using immunoSEQ multiplex PCR, the repertoire was profiled, and TCRdb retains in-frame clones only, with some absent. The sample includes about 120,000 clones, 89% of them seen just once. The specimen was CD4+ or CD8+ T cells sorted from blood, collected in a trial of the OX40 agonist ivuxolimab. The receptor source for this set is an adult with an advanced solid tumor such as melanoma, head and neck, liver or kidney cancer.

Regarding this clone: Within the sample, other DNA sequences also encode this same CDR3. The chain is built from TRBV20-1 and TRBJ2-7; perhaps TRBD2 as D (6 bases). CDR1 and CDR2 (germline): DFQATT, SNEGSKA (reference sequence). The CDR3 is made up of 11 amino acids. The germline V and J ends were trimmed by 3 bases and 4 bases, with 7 bases remaining between them. CDR3 DNA sequence: TGCAGTGCTAGCGGGGGTTACGAGCAGTACTTC. Protein sequence: CSASGGYEQYF.

The rearrangement links TRBV5-1 to TRBJ2-1, with 7 bases aligning to TRBD1. V was pared by 3 bases and J by 4 bases, with 10 bases of the junction left unmatched. The CDR3 is made up of 16 amino acids. Per the germline V gene, CDR1 is SGHRS and CDR2 is YFSETQ. Here the CDR3 DNA reads TGCGCCAGCAGCTGGGACCCGGGACAGTCATACAATGAGCAGTTCTTC. This encodes CASSWDPGQSYNEQFF.

The V gene is TRBV5-4, the J gene TRBJ2-7, with no clear D. CDR3 size: 11 residues. Trimming removed 0 bases from V and 6 bases from J, with 4 bases in between. The germline CDR1 and CDR2 sequences are SGHNT and YYREEE (reference sequence). In DNA form, the CDR3 reads TGTGCCAGCAGCTTGGAAGGCGAGCAGTACTTC. Translated, it gives CASSLEGEQYF.

V and J are TRBV6-1 and TRBJ1-2; D is perhaps TRBD1 (5 bases). The CDR3 loop spans 15 amino acids. V was pared by 0 bases and J by 2 bases, with 10 bases between. Germline CDR1 and CDR2: MNHNS and SASEGT. This chain's CDR3 is CASSEASGRNYGYTF. The CDR3 DNA reads TGTGCCAGCAGTGAAGCTTCAGGGCGCAACTATGGCTACACCTTC.

The chain links TRBV11-2 to TRBJ2-3; D is unresolved. Germline V gives CDR1 SGHAT, CDR2 FQNNGV. V lost 0 bases to trimming and J lost 6 bases, with 10 bases between them. This CDR3 region has 14 residues. The CDR3 sequence: CASSLEVGSDTQYF. The CDR3 DNA follows: TGTGCCAGCAGCTTAGAGGTTGGCTCCGATACGCAGTATTTT. Filled out from reference TRBV11-2 and TRBJ2-3, the complete variable domain reads EAGVAQSPRYKIIEKRQSVAFWCNPISGHATLYWYQQILGQGPKLLIQFQNNGVVDDSQLPKDRFSAERLKGVDSTLKIQPAKLEDSAVYLCASSLEVGSDTQYFGPGTRLTVL.

The rearrangement uses TRBV7-2 and TRBJ1-2; D is unclear. Trimming shortened V by 5 bases and J by 9 bases, and 13 bases separated the two germline ends. Germline V CDR1 and CDR2: SGHTA, FQGNSA. This CDR3 contains 12 residues. The chain's CDR3 is CASSPDSSRYTF. Here the CDR3 DNA reads TGTGCCAGCAGCCCGGACTCTTCGCGCTACACCTTC.

This sequence joins TRBV4-2 and TRBJ2-5; 7 nucleotides agree with TRBD2. V lost 4 bases and J lost 2; bases outside the gene matches: 4. The CDR3 length is 14 residues. In germline, CDR1 is LGHNA, CDR2 YNFKEQ. The CDR3 DNA is TGTGCCAGCAGCCTTCCGGGAGGACAAGAGACCCAGTACTTC. Translating it yields CASSLPGGQETQYF.

This chain connects TRBV6-6 to TRBJ2-3, with a weak D call TRBD2 (6 bases). CDR1 is MNHNY and CDR2 is SVGAGI in the germline V gene (reference sequence). V was clipped by 6 bases and J by 3 bases, with 13 bases between them. CDR3 length: 14 amino acids. The CDR3 loop reads CASSPRRGTDTQYF. Written as DNA, the CDR3 is TGTGCCAGCAGCCCTCGACGGGGGACAGATACGCAGTATTTT.

CDR3 nucleotide sequence: TGTGCCAGCACCCCCGACACTGAAGCTTTCTTT. Residues: CASTPDTEAFF. The chain has TRBV7-9 and TRBJ1-1; D ambiguous. Trimming stripped 7 bases from V and 3 bases from J, with 6 bases between. This CDR3 contains 11 residues. Germline loops: CDR1 SEHNR, CDR2 FQNEAQ (reference sequence).

The chain combines TRBV11-2 with TRBJ1-4; TRBD1 aligns across 7 bases. CDR3 length equals 14 residues. The ends lost 4 bases at V and 3 bases at J; junction bases unmatched: 2. The V gene's germline CDR1 is SGHAT and CDR2 FQNNGV. The CDR3 DNA is TGTGCCAGCAGCTCTCAGGGGGCTAATGAAAAACTGTTTTTT. As protein: CASSSQGANEKLFF.

V and J are TRBV30 and TRBJ1-2; D is ambiguous. V was clipped by 0 bases and J by 7 bases, with 21 bases between them. The CDR3 extends over 16 amino acids. Germline CDR1 reads GTSNPN; CDR2 reads SVGIG (reference sequence). This CDR3 reads CAWSVPEPGFQAGYTF. CDR3 nucleotides: TGTGCCTGGAGTGTCCCCGAACCGGGGTTTCAAGCTGGCTACACCTTC.

The gene calls are TRBV18 and TRBJ1-2; D call uncertain. The CDR3 runs 13 residues. Germline CDR1 KGHSH, CDR2 LQKENI. Trimming took off 5 bases at V and 0 bases at J, with 7 bases between the two ends. CDR3 sequence: CASSREANYGYTF. The DNA of the CDR3 is TGTGCCAGCTCAAGGGAAGCTAACTATGGCTACACCTTC.

The rearrangement joins TRBV5-1 to TRBJ2-7; possible D gene TRBD1, 6 bases. The germline V gene encodes CDR1 SGHRS and CDR2 YFSETQ. With 0 bases removed from V and 1 base from J, the gap between germline ends came to 17 bases. This CDR3 is built from 17 residues. The CDR3 region is CASSLGYDRSWSYEQYF. CDR3 DNA: TGCGCCAGCAGCTTGGGGTACGACAGGTCTTGGTCCTACGAGCAGTACTTC.